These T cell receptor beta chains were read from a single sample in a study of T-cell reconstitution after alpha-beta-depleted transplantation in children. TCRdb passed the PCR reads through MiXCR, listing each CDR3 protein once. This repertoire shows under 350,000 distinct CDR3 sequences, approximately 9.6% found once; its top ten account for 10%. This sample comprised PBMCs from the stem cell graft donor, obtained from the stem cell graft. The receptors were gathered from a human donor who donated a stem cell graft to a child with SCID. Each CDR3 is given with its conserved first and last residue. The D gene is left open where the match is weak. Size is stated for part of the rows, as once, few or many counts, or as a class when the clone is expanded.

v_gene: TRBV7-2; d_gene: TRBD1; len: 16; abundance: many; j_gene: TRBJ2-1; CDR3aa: CASRKFGTALYNEQFF; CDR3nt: TGTGCCAGCAGAAAATTTGGGACAGCACTATACAATGAGCAGTTCTTC
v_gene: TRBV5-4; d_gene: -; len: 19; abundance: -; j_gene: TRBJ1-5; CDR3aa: CASSLLKAGPKESNQPQHF; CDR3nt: TGTGCCAGCAGCTTATTGAAGGCAGGGCCAAAGGAGAGCAATCAGCCCCAGCATTTT
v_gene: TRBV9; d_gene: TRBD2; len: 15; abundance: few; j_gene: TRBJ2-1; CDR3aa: CASGEGLAGGREQFF; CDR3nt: TGTGCCAGCGGGGAAGGACTAGCGGGGGGCAGGGAGCAGTTCTTC
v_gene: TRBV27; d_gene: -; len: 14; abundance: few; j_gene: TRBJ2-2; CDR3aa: CASSKTENTGELFF; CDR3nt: TGTGCCAGCAGCAAGACAGAGAACACCGGGGAGCTGTTTTTT
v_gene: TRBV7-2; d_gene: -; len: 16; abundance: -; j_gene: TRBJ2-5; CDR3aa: CASSLSGTQYQETQYF; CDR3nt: TGTGCCAGCAGCTTATCGGGGACACAGTACCAAGAGACCCAGTACTTC
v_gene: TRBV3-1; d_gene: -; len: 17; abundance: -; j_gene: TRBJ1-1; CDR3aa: CASSQDLPGAMNTEAFF; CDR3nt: TGTGCCAGCAGCCAAGATCTGCCAGGGGCTATGAACACTGAAGCTTTCTTT
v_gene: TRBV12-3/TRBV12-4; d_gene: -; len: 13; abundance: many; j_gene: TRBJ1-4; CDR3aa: CASRAGGGEKLFF; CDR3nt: TGTGCCAGCAGGGCCGGGGGAGGCGAAAAACTGTTTTTT
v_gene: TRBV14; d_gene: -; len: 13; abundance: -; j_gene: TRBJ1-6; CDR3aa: CASSHNLDSPLHF; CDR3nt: TGTGCCAGCAGCCATAACCTGGATTCACCCCTCCACTTT
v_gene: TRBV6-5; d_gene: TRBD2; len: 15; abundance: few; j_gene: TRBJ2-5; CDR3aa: CASSYSLAGGRLQYF; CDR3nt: TGTGCCAGCAGTTACTCGCTAGCGGGGGGCCGACTCCAGTACTTC
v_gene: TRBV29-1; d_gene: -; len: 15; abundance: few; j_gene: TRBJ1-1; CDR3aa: CSVEMGGPRFSEAFF; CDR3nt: TGCAGCGTTGAAATGGGGGGGCCCCGGTTCTCTGAAGCTTTCTTT
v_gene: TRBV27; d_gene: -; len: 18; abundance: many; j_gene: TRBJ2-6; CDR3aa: CASSRLPGRGSGANVLTF; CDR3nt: TGTGCCAGCAGTCGACTACCGGGACGGGGGTCTGGGGCCAACGTCCTGACTTTC
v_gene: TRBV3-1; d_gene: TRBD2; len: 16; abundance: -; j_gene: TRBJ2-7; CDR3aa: CASSSPGLAGTYEQYF; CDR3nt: TGTGCCAGCAGCTCCCCAGGGCTAGCGGGTACCTACGAGCAGTACTTC
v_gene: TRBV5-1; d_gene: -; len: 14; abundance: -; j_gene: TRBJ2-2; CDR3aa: CASSLATDTGELFF; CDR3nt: TGCGCCAGCAGCTTGGCCACAGACACCGGGGAGCTGTTTTTT
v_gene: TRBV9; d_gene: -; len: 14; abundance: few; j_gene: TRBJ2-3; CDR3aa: CASSGPGAADTQYF; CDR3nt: TGTGCCAGCAGCGGCCCGGGGGCAGCAGATACGCAGTATTTT
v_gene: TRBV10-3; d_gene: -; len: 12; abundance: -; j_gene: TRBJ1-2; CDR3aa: CAISGGALGYTF; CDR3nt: TGTGCCATCAGTGGGGGGGCGTTGGGCTACACCTTC
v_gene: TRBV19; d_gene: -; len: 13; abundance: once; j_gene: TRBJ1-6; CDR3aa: CASSAPGWSPLHF; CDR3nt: TGTGCCAGTAGTGCCCCAGGTTGGTCACCCCTCCACTTT
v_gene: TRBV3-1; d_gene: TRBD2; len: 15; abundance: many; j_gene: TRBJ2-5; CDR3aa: CASSPGLAGQETQYF; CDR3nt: TGTGCCAGCAGCCCAGGACTAGCGGGGCAAGAGACCCAGTACTTC
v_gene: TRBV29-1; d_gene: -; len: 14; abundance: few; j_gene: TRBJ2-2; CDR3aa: CSGSEAGSGGELFF; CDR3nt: TGCAGCGGGTCCGAGGCAGGGTCGGGCGGGGAGCTGTTTTTT
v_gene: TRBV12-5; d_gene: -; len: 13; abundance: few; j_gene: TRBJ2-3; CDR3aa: CATVAAFTDTQYF; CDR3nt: TGTGCCACCGTGGCAGCCTTCACAGATACGCAGTATTTT
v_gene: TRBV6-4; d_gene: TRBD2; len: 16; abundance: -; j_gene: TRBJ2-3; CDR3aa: CASRRGLAGTTDTQYF; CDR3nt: TGTGCCAGCAGGCGAGGACTAGCGGGGACCACCGATACGCAGTATTTT
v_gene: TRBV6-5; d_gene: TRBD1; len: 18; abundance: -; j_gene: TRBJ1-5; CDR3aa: CASSYPGQGRIGNQPQHF; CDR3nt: TGTGCCAGCAGTTACCCAGGACAGGGAAGGATAGGAAATCAGCCCCAGCATTTT
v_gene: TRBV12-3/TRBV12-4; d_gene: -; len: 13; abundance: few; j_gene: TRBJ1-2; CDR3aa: CASSSAQNYGYTF; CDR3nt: TGTGCCAGCAGTTCAGCACAGAACTATGGCTACACCTTC
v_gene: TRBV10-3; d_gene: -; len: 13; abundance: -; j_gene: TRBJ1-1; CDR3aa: CAISLSGATEAFF; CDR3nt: TGTGCCATCAGCCTCAGTGGAGCGACTGAAGCTTTCTTT
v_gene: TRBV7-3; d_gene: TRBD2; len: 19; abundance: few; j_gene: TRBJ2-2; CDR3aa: CASSLRVAGSPWDTGELFF; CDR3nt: TGTGCCAGCAGCCTGCGGGTAGCGGGGTCTCCGTGGGACACCGGGGAGCTGTTTTTT
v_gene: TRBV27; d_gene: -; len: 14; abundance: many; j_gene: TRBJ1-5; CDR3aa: CASSYSFSNQPQHF; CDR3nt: TGTGCCAGCAGTTATTCCTTTAGCAATCAGCCCCAGCATTTT
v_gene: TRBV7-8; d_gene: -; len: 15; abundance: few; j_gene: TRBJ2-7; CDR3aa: CASSLVSADSYEQYF; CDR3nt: TGTGCCAGCAGCTTAGTGTCAGCGGACTCCTACGAGCAGTACTTC
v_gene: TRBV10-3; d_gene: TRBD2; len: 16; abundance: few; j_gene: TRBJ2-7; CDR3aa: CAISDSGLTTSYEQYF; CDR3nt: TGTGCCATCAGTGACTCGGGACTAACCACCTCCTACGAGCAGTACTTC
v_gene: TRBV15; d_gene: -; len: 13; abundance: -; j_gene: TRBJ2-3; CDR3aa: CATSRDRPDTQYF; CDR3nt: TGTGCCACCAGCAGAGATCGACCCGATACGCAGTATTTT
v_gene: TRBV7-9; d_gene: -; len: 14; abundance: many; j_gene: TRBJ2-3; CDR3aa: CASSSSLSGDTQYF; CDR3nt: TGTGCCAGCAGCTCTTCTCTTTCCGGGGATACGCAGTATTTT
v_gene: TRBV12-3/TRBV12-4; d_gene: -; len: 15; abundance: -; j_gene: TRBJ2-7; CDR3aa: CASTRNSGPQYEQYF; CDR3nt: TGTGCCAGCACCCGGAATTCCGGGCCTCAGTACGAGCAGTACTTC
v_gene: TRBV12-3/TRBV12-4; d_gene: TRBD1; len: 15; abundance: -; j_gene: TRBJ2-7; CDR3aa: CASSPGDRGFYEQYF; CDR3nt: TGTGCCAGCAGCCCCGGGGACAGGGGCTTTTACGAGCAGTACTTC
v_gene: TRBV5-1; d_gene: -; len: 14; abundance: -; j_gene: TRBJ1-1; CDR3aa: CASSLADSATEAFF; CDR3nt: TGCGCCAGCAGCCTAGCTGACAGCGCCACTGAAGCTTTCTTT
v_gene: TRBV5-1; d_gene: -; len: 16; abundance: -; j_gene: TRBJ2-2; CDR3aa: CASRHPDNLNTGELFF; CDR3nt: TGCGCCAGCAGACACCCTGACAACCTGAACACCGGGGAGCTGTTTTTT
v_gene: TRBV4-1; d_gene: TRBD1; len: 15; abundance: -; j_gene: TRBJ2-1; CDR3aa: CASSQTDRSYNEQFF; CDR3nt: TGCGCCAGCAGCCAAACGGACAGGTCCTACAATGAGCAGTTCTTC
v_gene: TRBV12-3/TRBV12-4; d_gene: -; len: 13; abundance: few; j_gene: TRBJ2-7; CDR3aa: CASSLIGGREQYF; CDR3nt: TGTGCCAGCAGTTTAATTGGGGGGCGCGAGCAGTACTTC
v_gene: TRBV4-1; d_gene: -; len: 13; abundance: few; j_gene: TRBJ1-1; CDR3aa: CASKLARGEKAFF; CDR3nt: TGCGCCAGCAAACTAGCCCGCGGAGAAAAAGCTTTCTTT
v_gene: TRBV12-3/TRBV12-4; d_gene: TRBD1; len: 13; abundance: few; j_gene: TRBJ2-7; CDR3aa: CASSGDRYFLRYF; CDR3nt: TGTGCCAGCAGCGGGGACAGGTACTTTCTACGATACTTC
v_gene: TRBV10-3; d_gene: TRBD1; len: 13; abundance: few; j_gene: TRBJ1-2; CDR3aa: CAINPDRGQGYTF; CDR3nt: TGTGCCATCAACCCGGACAGGGGGCAGGGCTACACCTTC
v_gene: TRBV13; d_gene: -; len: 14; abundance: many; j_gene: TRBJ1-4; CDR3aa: CASSRTGSDEKLFF; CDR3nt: TGTGCCAGCAGCCGTACAGGGAGTGATGAAAAACTGTTTTTT
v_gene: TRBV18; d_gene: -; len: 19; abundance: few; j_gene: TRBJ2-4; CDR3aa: CASSEKDGNSLLAKNIQYF; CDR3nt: TGTGCCAGCTCAGAAAAGGATGGGAACTCACTTCTAGCCAAAAACATTCAGTACTTC
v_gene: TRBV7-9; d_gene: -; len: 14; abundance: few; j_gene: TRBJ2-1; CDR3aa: CASSSEETNNEQFF; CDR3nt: TGTGCCAGCAGCTCCGAAGAAACAAACAATGAGCAGTTCTTC
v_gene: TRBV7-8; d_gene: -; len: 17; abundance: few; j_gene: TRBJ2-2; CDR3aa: CASSLVLGRSDTGELFF; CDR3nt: TGTGCCAGCAGCTTAGTATTAGGACGTTCGGACACCGGGGAGCTGTTTTTT